One sample yielded the 15 T cell receptor beta chains listed below, sequenced in a study of cytomegalovirus exposure and HLA in healthy donors. Amplification used 60 Vbeta primers and 13 Jbeta primers. Profiling relied on immunoSEQ multiplex PCR, and the TCRdb table lists in-frame clones only, not all of them. Among about 180,000 clones listed, around 80% were seen once. The sequenced sample was PBMCs. The receptors shown here come from a young man in good health and CMV-seronegative.

This clone was seen only once. This sequence joins TRBV11-2 and TRBJ2-7; 10 positions agree with TRBD1. V shed 1 base, J shed 5 bases, and the junction held 8 bases outside the gene matches. CDR3 size: 16 residues. CDR1 SGHAT and CDR2 FQNNGV come from the germline V gene. CDR3 bases: TGTGCCAGCAGCTTAGGAAGGGGGACAGGGGCCCACGAGCAGTACTTC. It encodes CASSLGRGTGAHEQYF. Together with reference TRBV11-2 and TRBJ2-7, the CDR3 gives the full variable domain: EAGVAQSPRYKIIEKRQSVAFWCNPISGHATLYWYQQILGQGPKLLIQFQNNGVVDDSQLPKDRFSAERLKGVDSTLKIQPAKLEDSAVYLCASSLGRGTGAHEQYFGPGTRLTVT.

J is TRBJ2-2 and V is TRBV30, with 11 bases lining up with TRBD2. V was clipped by 7 bases and J by 1 base; unmatched bases: 5. Germline CDR1 and CDR2: GTSNPN and SVGIG (reference sequence). The CDR3 runs to 15 residues. In DNA, the CDR3 is TGTGCCTCGGGACTAGCGGAATTGAACACCGGGGAGCTGTTTTTT. Its translation is CASGLAELNTGELFF. The full variable domain, completed using reference TRBV30 and TRBJ2-2, is SQTIHQWPATLVQPVGSPLSLECTVEGTSNPNLYWYRQAAGRGLQLLFYSVGIGQISSEVPQNLSASRPQDRQFILSSKKLLLSDSGFYLCASGLAELNTGELFFGEGSRLTVL.

The CDR3 sequence: CASSLGQGEPYEQYF. The CDR3 DNA is TGTGCCAGCAGCTTAGGACAGGGCGAGCCCTACGAGCAGTACTTC. The chain recombines TRBV7-9 with TRBJ2-7; 7 nucleotides line up with TRBD1. Trimming removed 1 base from V and 2 bases from J; junction bases left unmatched: 5. The CDR3 totals 15 residues. CDR1 SEHNR and CDR2 FQNEAQ come from the germline V gene (reference sequence).

The V call is TRBV18, the J call TRBJ2-3; perhaps TRBD1 as D (5 bases). This CDR3 contains 14 residues. CDR1 and CDR2 from the germline V gene are KGHSH and LQKENI. V lost 4 bases and J lost 2, with 10 bases in between. The chain's CDR3 is CASSRGSNTDTQYF. Written as DNA, the CDR3 is TGTGCCAGCTCACGGGGCAGTAACACAGATACGCAGTATTTT.

V is TRBV10-3 and J is TRBJ2-7; D ambiguous. Trimming took 10 bases from V and 4 from J, leaving 20 bases between them. This CDR3 comprises 14 residues. CDR1 ENHRY and CDR2 SYGVKD come from the germline V gene. The chain's CDR3 is CANWVGQEGYEQYF. CDR3 DNA sequence: TGTGCCAACTGGGTGGGTCAGGAAGGTTACGAGCAGTACTTC.

This clone appeared a single time. V usage is TRBV5-6 and J usage is TRBJ1-6; TRBD1 matches at 7 bases. Germline CDR1 SGHDT, CDR2 YYEEEE. The CDR3 contains 14 residues. V shed 0 bases, J shed 8 bases, and the junction held 2 bases outside the gene matches. CDR3 amino acids: CASSLDRGHSPLHF. In DNA, the CDR3 is TGTGCCAGCAGCTTGGACAGGGGACATTCACCCCTCCACTTT.

The J gene is TRBJ2-6, the V gene TRBV4-1; TRBD2 matches at 13 bases. The CDR3 has 16 amino acids. V was pared by 7 bases and J by 1 base, with 1 base of the junction left unmatched. Per the germline V gene, CDR1 is MGHRA and CDR2 is YSYEKL. CDR3 in amino acids: CASKGLAGSGANVLTF. The CDR3 nucleotides are TGCGCCAGCAAGGGACTAGCGGGATCTGGGGCCAACGTCCTGACTTTC.

V is TRBV7-9 and J is TRBJ1-5; 7 positions agree with TRBD1. Germline assignment: CDR1 SEHNR and CDR2 FQNEAQ (reference sequence). The CDR3 covers 14 residues. J gave up 2 bases and V 8 bases, and 6 bases lay outside the gene matches. The CDR3 DNA reads TGTGCCAGCGGAACCGGGACAGGCAATCAGCCCCAGCATTTT. Amino acids: CASGTGTGNQPQHF.

The chain recombines TRBV2 with TRBJ1-2, with D possibly matching TRBD1 (6 bases). CDR3 size: 14 residues. V was trimmed by 5 bases and J by 5 bases, leaving 15 bases between them. Germline-derived CDR1 and CDR2 are SNHLY and FYNNEI. The CDR3 sequence is CASSQIRGLYGYTF. The CDR3 DNA reads TGTGCCAGCAGTCAGATCAGGGGCCTATATGGCTACACCTTC.

This chain connects TRBV4-1 to TRBJ2-1; 14 bases line up with TRBD2. Germline assignment: CDR1 MGHRA and CDR2 YSYEKL. The length of the CDR3 is 21 residues. After removal of 1 base from V and 1 base from J, the junction contained 12 bases not matched to a gene. CDR3 protein: CASSQAQTSGGAKGSYNEQFF. The CDR3 DNA reads as TGCGCCAGCAGCCAAGCCCAGACTAGCGGGGGGGCCAAGGGATCCTACAATGAGCAGTTCTTC.

The rearrangement joins TRBV15 to TRBJ2-2; 7 bases are shared with TRBD2. CDR3 length equals 17 residues. J lost 7 bases, V lost 0 bases, and 11 bases had no gene match. From germline, CDR1 is LNHNV and CDR2 YYDKDF (reference sequence). In nucleotides, the CDR3 is TGTGCCACCAGCAGAGATAAAGGCGGGGAGGGTGGCGGGGAGCTGTTTTTT. This codes for CATSRDKGGEGGGELFF.

The chain carries TRBV9 and TRBJ2-1; 9 bases map to TRBD1. Germline-derived CDR1 and CDR2 are SGDLS and YYNGEE. With V trimmed by 7 bases and J by 1 base, 6 bases remained unmatched. The CDR3 covers 15 residues. The CDR3 nucleotides read TGTGCCAGCGCCGGGGACAGGGCTTCCTACAATGAGCAGTTCTTC. Its protein is CASAGDRASYNEQFF.

This sequence joins TRBV7-2 and TRBJ2-2; D ambiguous. The CDR3 spans 14 residues. The germline V gene has CDR1 SGHTA and CDR2 FQGNSA. Trimming took 4 bases from V and 3 from J, leaving 9 bases between them. CDR3 DNA: TGTGCCAGCAGCTCTAAGACTGACACCGGGGAGCTGTTTTTT. Protein product: CASSSKTDTGELFF.

V and J are TRBV4-3 and TRBJ1-1; D ambiguous. The ends were cut back, 1 base at V and 3 bases at J, with 6 bases in the middle. This CDR3 has 13 amino acids. In germline, CDR1 is LGHNA, CDR2 YSLEER. The DNA for the CDR3 is TGCGCCAGCAGCCAAGTACGAGACACTGAAGCTTTCTTT. It translates to CASSQVRDTEAFF.

V gene TRBV28 combines with J gene TRBJ2-7; TRBD2 might be the D (5 bases). With 7 bases removed from V and 2 bases from J, the gap between germline ends came to 15 bases. The CDR3 spans 14 residues. Per the germline V gene, CDR1 is MDHEN and CDR2 is SYDVKM. CDR3 region: CASIQQSGAYEQYF. CDR3 nucleotides: TGTGCCAGCATCCAACAGAGCGGAGCCTACGAGCAGTACTTC.